The clone carrying this TCR beta chain was seen a handful of times. Its antigen remains unidentified. Uncontrolled infection, other autoimmune disease, pregnancy or lactation excluded patients. The data derive from a study of T cells in Graves' hyperthyroidism and ophthalmopathy. Broader study findings: The model forecast ophthalmopathy, anticipating it by a median around 6.5 months before onset.

Amplified regions were TCR beta CDR3 sequences from RNA transcripts. HTBI primers were used for first-round RT-PCR of the TCR CDR3. One entry per CDR3 protein results from TCRdb running MiXCR on the multiplex PCR reads. Here the sample spans approximately 690,000 distinct CDR3 sequences, less than 25% being singletons. The CDR3 has 16 residues. Germline CDR1 and CDR2: SGHTA and FQGNSA. With V trimmed by 1 base and J by 3 bases, 5 bases remained unmatched. The rearrangement links TRBV7-2 to TRBJ2-4; 8 bases match TRBD2. Sequencing was carried out using blood. The receptor was isolated from a young man with Graves' ophthalmopathy. CDR3: CASSLEAGGVKNIQYF. The CDR3, as DNA: TGTGCCAGCAGCTTAGAGGCGGGAGGAGTCAAAAACATTCAGTACTTC.